The rows below give T cell receptor beta chains drawn from one sample of a study of blood T cell repertoires in COVID-19. Method: immunoSEQ multiplex PCR; TCRdb's copy keeps in-frame clones and lacks some. The data show roughly 380,000 clones, more than 70% seen once. Sequencing input: PBMCs or T cells enriched from blood (not recorded which). The receptor set was obtained from a woman aged 25 to 39 who had been exposed to COVID-19. The CDR3 runs from the conserved cysteine through the conserved F or W. The D gene is left open where the match is weak. Part of the rows lack a size; the others show once, few, many or a class for expanded clones.

clone_size j_call d_call v_call cdr3_nt cdr3_aa
. TRBJ1-5 TRBD1 TRBV28 TGTGCCAGCAGTACGGTACAGGGGGGACTGCCGACCCAGCATTTT CASSTVQGGLPTQHF
. TRBJ2-3 TRBD1 TRBV27 TGTGCCAGCAGTTACCAGGGGGCAACAGATACGCAGTATTTT CASSYQGATDTQYF
. TRBJ2-5 . TRBV9 TGTGCCAGCAGCCCTAGTGCAGTCCAAAACCAAGAGACCCAGTACTTC CASSPSAVQNQETQYF
once TRBJ2-3 . TRBV14 TGTGCCAGCAGCCTACTAGGGGAGGAAGATACGCAGTATTTT CASSLLGEEDTQYF
few TRBJ1-1 TRBD1 TRBV6-4 TGTGCCAGCAAACGATCTGGGACAGGGGACACTGAAGCTTTCTTT CASKRSGTGDTEAFF
. TRBJ2-7 . TRBV29-1 TGCAGCGCTGGAAGGAGGTACTACGAGCAGTACTTC CSAGRRYYEQYF
. TRBJ2-7 . TRBV3-1/TRBV3-2 TGTGCCAGCAGCCAGTACTCTTACGAGCAGTACTTC CASSQYSYEQYF
few TRBJ2-1 . TRBV7-9 TGTGCCAGCAGCTTAGCGGGGAGCTCCTACAATGAGCAGTTCTTC CASSLAGSSYNEQFF
. TRBJ1-2 . TRBV28 TGTGCCAGCAGGGACGTGGGGGCTGCTGGCTACACCTTC CASRDVGAAGYTF
. TRBJ2-3 . TRBV24-1 TGTGCCACCAGTGATTTGACTGGGAGCCCAGATACGCAGTATTTT CATSDLTGSPDTQYF
. TRBJ2-7 . TRBV2 TGTGCCAGCAGTGAAGAGATAGGGGTAGGCTTC CASSEEIGVGF
. TRBJ1-4 TRBD1 TRBV4-1 TGCGCCAGCAGTCCTGGGACAGCCGAAAAACTGTTTTTT CASSPGTAEKLFF
. TRBJ1-5 . TRBV7-8 TGTGCCAGCAGCTTGGGACTCCAAAGGCAGCCCCAGCATTTT CASSLGLQRQPQHF
. TRBJ2-1 . TRBV7-9 TGTGCCAGCAGCCCACTAGGGAATGAGCAGTTCTTC CASSPLGNEQFF
. TRBJ2-3 . TRBV28 TGTGCCAGCAGTTTAGCGGGAAACATAGATACGCAGTATTTT CASSLAGNIDTQYF
. TRBJ1-1 . TRBV6-6 . CASSTSPPGQLIEAFF
. TRBJ1-5 . TRBV24-1 TGTGCCACCAGTGACCCGACAGGTAGCAATCAGCCCCAGCATTTT CATSDPTGSNQPQHF
. TRBJ2-1 . TRBV5-1 TGCGCCAGCAGCCTCTTTGAGGGCAATGAGCAGTTCTTC CASSLFEGNEQFF
. TRBJ1-6 TRBD1 TRBV7-9 TGTGCCAGCAGCTCTACCCCTCCAGGGGGCGGTTCACCCCTCCACTTT CASSSTPPGGGSPLHF
. TRBJ2-1 TRBD2 TRBV7-8 TGTGCCAGCAGCTTAGCTAGCGGGAGGTCGAGCTCCTACAATGAGCAGTTCTTC CASSLASGRSSSYNEQFF